Given below is one T cell receptor beta chain in context. Its antigen is not known. The data are from a study of identical twins' blood T cells. Overall study findings and caveats: Mainly, cloneset size products determined shared clonotypes, twins included.

A previously described protocol, modified, built RNA-based TCR cDNA libraries. Both ends of each TCR cDNA library bore sample-specific barcodes. Via MiXCR, TCRdb re-called the 5' RACE reads, giving one row per CDR3 protein. The sample holds 350,000 to 400,000 distinct CDR3 sequences, more than 25% seen once. The CDR3 totals 12 residues. The V gene's germline CDR1 is SEHNR and CDR2 FQNEAQ (reference sequence). V was pared by 5 bases and J by 6 bases, with 10 bases between. The genes are TRBV7-9 and TRBJ1-1; no reliable D call. Sample: PBMCs. The clonotype was recovered from a woman aged 18-49 years in good health. As DNA, the CDR3 is TGTGCCAGCAGCCCCATCACGGCTGAAGCTTTCTTT. Protein sequence: CASSPITAEAFF.